This T cell receptor (beta chain) was sequenced for a study of human T cells and chemical hapten exposure. TCRdb analysed the RACE reads with MiXCR anew, one entry per CDR3 protein. The repertoire holds about 85,000 distinct CDR3 sequences, with around a tenth as singletons. The CDR3 sequence is 15 residues long. Germline V gene lookup returns CDR1 SEHNR and CDR2 FQNEAQ (reference sequence). Trimming removed 5 bases from V and 1 base from J, with 14 bases in between. Time point defined: patch test 2, 6 weeks after DPC sensitization. Treatment in this sample: therapeutic diphenylcyclopropenone sensitization with weekly scalp DPC. There are many counts of this clonotype.

The sample in question was whole blood, obtained in connection with sensitization to the hapten diphenylcyclopropenone (DPC). The TCR sequence derives from a man between 18 and 29 years old with alopecia areata. Some clones in this sample may be carry-over from other donors' samples. The rearrangement joins TRBV7-9 to TRBJ1-1; no clear D. CDR3 DNA: TGTGCCAGCAGCCTTCCTAGGACGGGGAACACTGAAGCTTTCTTT. Protein sequence: CASSLPRTGNTEAFF. The whole variable domain, filled in from reference TRBV7-9 and TRBJ1-1, reads DTGVSQNPRHKITKRGQNVTFRCDPISEHNRLYWYRQTLGQGPEFLTYFQNEAQLEKSRLLSDRFSAERPKGSFSTLEIQRTEQGDSAMYLCASSLPRTGNTEAFFGQGTRLTVV.